The next 10 T cell receptor beta chains were all read from a single sample in a study of T cells in Graves' hyperthyroidism and ophthalmopathy. What was amplified from RNA transcripts were TCR beta CDR3 regions. HTBI primers drove first-round RT-PCR of the TCR CDR3. MiXCR, run by TCRdb on the multiplex PCR reads, gives a single entry per CDR3 protein. The repertoire holds roughly 750,000 distinct CDR3 sequences, with over 15% as singletons. Material: blood. The source of these receptors is a man aged 18 to 30 with Graves' hyperthyroidism.

This clonotype was seen only a few times. The J gene is TRBJ1-2, the V gene TRBV6-1, with 10 bases matching TRBD1. The germline gives CDR1 MNHNS, CDR2 SASEGT. CDR3 length: 15 amino acids. V shed 7 bases, J shed 5 bases, and the junction held 10 bases outside the gene matches. Here the CDR3 DNA reads TGTGCCAGCACCCGGGCGACAGGGGGCGCTTATGGCTACACCTTC. Its translation is CASTRATGGAYGYTF.

The CDR3 sequence: CASSPRLWTPGTSGRLETQYF. The DNA of the CDR3 is TGTGCCAGCAGCCCCCGATTATGGACACCCGGGACTAGCGGGAGGTTGGAGACCCAGTACTTC. The V and J genes are TRBV3-1 and TRBJ2-5; the match to TRBD2 covers 15 bases. The V gene end was trimmed by 4 bases and the J gene end by 5 bases; junction bases not matched to a gene: 20. Per the germline V gene, CDR1 is LGHDT and CDR2 is YNNKEL (reference sequence). There are 21 residues in the CDR3.

This clonotype was observed a few times. The rearrangement uses TRBV27 and TRBJ2-3, with 12 bases matching TRBD2. The CDR3 totals 16 residues. The junction had 7 bases not matched to a gene; V was cut back by 6 bases and J by 3 bases. In germline, CDR1 is MNHEY, CDR2 SMNVEV (reference sequence). Here the CDR3 reads CASSHLAGGGTDTQYF. DNA for the CDR3: TGTGCCAGCAGCCACCTAGCGGGAGGGGGGACAGATACGCAGTATTTT.

This clonotype has only a few counts. The DNA for the CDR3 is TGCAGTGCTAGAGAGGACAGGGGTTTCGACGAGCAGTACTTC. Amino acids: CSAREDRGFDEQYF. The genes are TRBV20-1 and TRBJ2-7; 9 nucleotides match TRBD1. Trimming removed 0 bases from V and 5 bases from J; junction bases left unmatched: 5. CDR3 length: 14 residues. Germline V gene lookup returns CDR1 DFQATT and CDR2 SNEGSKA (reference sequence).

This clonotype was counted a few times. The genes are TRBV11-2 and TRBJ2-3; the D gene is possibly TRBD2 (6 bases). Germline V CDR1 and CDR2: SGHAT, FQNNGV. Trimming took off 3 bases at V and 0 bases at J, with 10 bases between the two ends. The CDR3 is 15 residues long. CDR3 sequence (DNA): TGTGCCAGCAGCTTCAAGCGGGCCAGCACAGATACGCAGTATTTT. This encodes CASSFKRASTDTQYF. The entire variable domain, with the rest obtained from reference TRBV11-2 and TRBJ2-3, is as follows: EAGVAQSPRYKIIEKRQSVAFWCNPISGHATLYWYQQILGQGPKLLIQFQNNGVVDDSQLPKDRFSAERLKGVDSTLKIQPAKLEDSAVYLCASSFKRASTDTQYFGPGTRLTVL.

The chain couples TRBV6-1 to TRBJ2-7; TRBD1 or TRBD2 may be the D gene (5 bases each). The CDR3 contains 13 residues. The V and J ends lost 7 bases and 0 bases respectively, with 10 bases between them. In germline, CDR1 is MNHNS, CDR2 SASEGT. The CDR3 sequence is CASTDSGSYEQYF. The CDR3 coding sequence is TGTGCCAGCACCGACAGCGGCTCCTACGAGCAGTACTTC.

This clonotype was seen ten or more times. The chain couples TRBV7-3 to TRBJ2-5; 7 bases map to TRBD2. Trimming removed 1 base from V and 2 bases from J; junction bases left unmatched: 10. The CDR3 runs to 17 residues. Germline V lookup: CDR1 SGHTA, CDR2 FQGTGA. CDR3 in DNA: TGTGCCAGCAGCTTAATGGGCCCACTAGCGTTTCAAGAGACCCAGTACTTC. It yields the protein CASSLMGPLAFQETQYF.

As for this clonotype: This may be a read error, as it is one base from a much larger clone. The chain uses TRBV28 and TRBJ2-7; tentative D call: TRBD2 (5 bases). The CDR3 covers 14 residues. From germline, CDR1 is MDHEN and CDR2 SYDVKM. Trimming removed 5 bases at V and 7 bases at J, with 18 bases between. The DNA for the CDR3 is TGTGCCAGCAGTGACGGCAGGTGGCCGGGGGAGCAGTACTTC. It codes for CASSDGRWPGEQYF.

This clonotype was counted many times. The chain couples TRBV11-2 to TRBJ2-5; D unresolved. The V gene's germline CDR1 is SGHAT and CDR2 FQNNGV. This CDR3 has 12 amino acids. V was trimmed by 1 base and J by 4 bases, leaving 4 bases between them. CDR3 protein: CASSLAAETQYF. The CDR3 DNA reads as TGTGCCAGCAGCTTAGCCGCAGAGACCCAGTACTTC.

V usage is TRBV29-1 and J usage is TRBJ2-1; TRBD1 aligns across 9 bases. Germline V lookup: CDR1 SQVTM, CDR2 ANQGSEA. CDR3 length: 13 amino acids. The CDR3 protein is CSVRTGVDNEQFF. CDR3 nucleotides: TGCAGTGTCCGGACAGGGGTGGACAATGAGCAGTTCTTC.